This TCR beta chain was documented in a study of T cells in Graves' hyperthyroidism and ophthalmopathy. About this clonotype: The junction and the germline gene differ at one end; a read error may be behind it.

It was RNA transcripts that yielded the amplified TCR beta CDR3 regions. The TCR CDR3 first-round RT-PCR relied on the HTBI primer set. TCRdb called the multiplex PCR reads again in MiXCR, with one record for every CDR3 protein. In the table there are 75,000 to 100,000 distinct CDR3 sequences, over 50% of which are singletons. CDR1 and CDR2 (germline): SGHAT, FQDESV (reference sequence). The CDR3 has 14 residues. This clonotype was obtained from a woman in her 40s with Graves' hyperthyroidism. The genes are TRBV11-1 and TRBJ2-7; the D call may be TRBD1 or TRBD2 (5 bases each). The sample taken for sequencing was blood. This CDR3 is CASSQDRGDYEQHF. For the CDR3, the DNA is TGTGCCAGCAGCCAAGATAGGGGAGACTACGAGCAGCACTTC.